Listed below are T cell receptor beta chains from one sample, sequenced in a study of blood T cell repertoires in COVID-19. Produced via immunoSEQ multiplex PCR; TCRdb's table is partial and in-frame only. The table lists some 150,000 clones, approximately 90% of them singletons. Input material: PBMCs or T cells enriched from blood (not recorded which). These receptors were obtained from a woman between 25 and 40 years old with acute COVID-19. Each CDR3 is given with its conserved first and last residue. D genes are given only for firm matches. The size of a clone is reported for some rows only, either as once, few or many, or as a class for expanded clones.

j_call | clone_size | d_call | v_call | cdr3_aa | cdr3_nt
TRBJ1-1 | - | - | TRBV11-1 | CASSSRQGLMNTEAFF | TGTGCCAGCAGTTCAAGGCAGGGATTGATGAACACTGAAGCTTTCTTT
TRBJ1-6 | - | - | TRBV7-8 | CASSWELRNSPLHF | TGTGCCAGCAGCTGGGAGCTTAGGAATTCACCCCTCCACTTT
TRBJ2-5 | - | TRBD2 | TRBV7-3 | CASSLTGLAGGETQYF | TGTGCCAGCAGCTTAACGGGACTAGCGGGAGGAGAGACCCAGTACTTC
TRBJ2-7 | - | - | TRBV5-1 | CASTRSGNTYEQYF | TGCGCCAGCACCCGGTCCGGGAACACCTACGAGCAGTACTTC
TRBJ2-7 | once | TRBD1 | TRBV7-2 | CASSLGDRGGKEYF | TGTGCCAGCAGCTTAGGGGACAGGGGAGGTAAGGAGTACTTC
TRBJ2-7 | - | - | TRBV10-3 | CAISESLEKGAIYEQYF | TGTGCCATCAGTGAGTCGTTAGAAAAAGGGGCTATCTACGAGCAGTACTTC
TRBJ1-2 | - | - | TRBV9 | CAGWGGLGGYTF | TGTGCCGGCTGGGGGGGCCTTGGTGGCTACACCTTC
TRBJ1-2 | - | - | TRBV2 | CASSEEGIYGYTF | TGTGCCAGCAGTGAAGAGGGGATCTATGGCTACACCTTC
TRBJ2-3 | - | - | TRBV24-1 | CAIQGGGDTQYF | TGTGCCATCCAGGGTGGGGGCGATACGCAGTATTTT
TRBJ2-1 | - | - | TRBV6-5 | CASSYSGRYNEQFF | TGTGCCAGCAGTTACTCAGGGAGATACAATGAGCAGTTCTTC
TRBJ1-1 | - | - | TRBV29-1 | CSVSGQQMNTEAFF | TGCAGCGTCTCCGGACAGCAGATGAACACTGAAGCTTTCTTT
TRBJ1-2 | - | TRBD1 | TRBV7-2 | CASSSNRGPGGYTF | TGTGCCAGCAGCTCTAACAGGGGGCCTGGTGGCTACACCTTC